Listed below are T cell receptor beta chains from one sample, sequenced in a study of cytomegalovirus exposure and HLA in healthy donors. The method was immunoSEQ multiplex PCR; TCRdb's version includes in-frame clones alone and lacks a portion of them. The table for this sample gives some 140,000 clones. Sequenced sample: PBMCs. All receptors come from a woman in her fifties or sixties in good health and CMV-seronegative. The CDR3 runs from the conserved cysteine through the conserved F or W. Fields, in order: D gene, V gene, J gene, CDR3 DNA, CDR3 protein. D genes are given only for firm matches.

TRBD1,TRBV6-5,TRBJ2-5,TGTGCCAGCAGTTACTCACGGACAGGGTATATGACCCAGTACTTC,CASSYSRTGYMTQYF
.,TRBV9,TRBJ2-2,TGTGCCAGCAGCTCATTTATCGGGGGGCCCGGGGAGCTGTTTTTT,CASSSFIGGPGELFF
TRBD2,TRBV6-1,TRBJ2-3,TGTGCCAGCAGTGAAGGGGGGAGGGCTAGCGATACGCAGTATTTT,CASSEGGRASDTQYF
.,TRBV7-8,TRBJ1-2,TGTGCCAGCAGCCCGTTAAACAGGCCCCCTAACTATGGCTACACCTTC,CASSPLNRPPNYGYTF
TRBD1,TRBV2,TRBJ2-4,TGTGCCAGCACCCTCGACAGGGGCGAAGCCAAAAACATTCAGTACTTC,CASTLDRGEAKNIQYF
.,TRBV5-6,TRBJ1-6,TGTGCCAGCAGCTTAGTTAATCGGGATTCACCCCTCCACTTT,CASSLVNRDSPLHF
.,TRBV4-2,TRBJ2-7,TGTGCCAGCAGGATTACTGAAAGCTCCTACGAGCAGTACTTC,CASRITESSYEQYF
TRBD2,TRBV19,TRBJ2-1,TGTGCCAGTAGTACCTTTTATCCGGGGGGGCCCTACAATGAGCAGTTCTTC,CASSTFYPGGPYNEQFF
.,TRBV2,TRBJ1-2,TGTGCCAGCAGGGAACAGGGCCCAAGTGGCTACACCTTC,CASREQGPSGYTF
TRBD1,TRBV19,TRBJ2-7,TGTGCCAGTAGGCGCGGGACAGGGAGCTCCTACGAGCAGTACTTC,CASRRGTGSSYEQYF
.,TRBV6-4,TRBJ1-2,TGTGCCAGCAGTGACTCGTCCGGCGGTGGCTACACCTTC,CASSDSSGGGYTF
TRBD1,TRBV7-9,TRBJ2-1,TGTGCCAGCAGCGTTCAGGGGGCCAATGAGCAGTTCTTC,CASSVQGANEQFF
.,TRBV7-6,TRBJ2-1,TGTGCCAGCAGTCCGCAGGACAATGAGCAGTTCTTC,CASSPQDNEQFF
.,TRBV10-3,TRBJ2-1,TGTGCCATCAGTGAGTCACTAGCTGGAGAAGTCGATGAGCAGTTCTTC,CAISESLAGEVDEQFF
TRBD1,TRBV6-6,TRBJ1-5,TGTGCCAGCAGTCCCACCGGGACAGGGAACCAGCCCCAGCATTTT,CASSPTGTGNQPQHF
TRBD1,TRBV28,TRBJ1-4,TGTGCCAGCAGTCGTCCGGGACAGGGCAATGAAAAACTGTTTTTT,CASSRPGQGNEKLFF
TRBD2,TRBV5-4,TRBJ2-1,TGTGCCAGCAGCCCGCAGATTCCGACTAGCGGGAGCTACAATGAGCAGTTCTTC,CASSPQIPTSGSYNEQFF
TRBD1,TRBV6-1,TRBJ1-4,TGTGCCAGCGTATCCGGGACAGTTAATGAAAAACTGTTTTTT,CASVSGTVNEKLFF
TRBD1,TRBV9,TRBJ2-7,TGTGCCAGCGGGTCATGGGACAGAAACTACGAGCAGTACTTC,CASGSWDRNYEQYF
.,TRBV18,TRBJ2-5,TGTGCCAGCTCACCACGTCCGGGGCAAGAGACCCAGTACTTC,CASSPRPGQETQYF
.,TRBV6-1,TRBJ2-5,TGTGCCAGCAGTGAAGACCCCGGGGATGGGACCCAGTACTTC,CASSEDPGDGTQYF
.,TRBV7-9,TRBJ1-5,TGTGCCAGCAGCTTAGTTGGGGCCAATCAGCCCCAGCATTTT,CASSLVGANQPQHF
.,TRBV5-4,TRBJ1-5,TGTGCCAGCAGTCAGGGGAACAATCAGCCCCAGCATTTT,CASSQGNNQPQHF
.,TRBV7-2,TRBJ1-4,TGTGCCAGCAGCCCCAACGGTGCAACTAATGAAAAACTGTTTTTT,CASSPNGATNEKLFF
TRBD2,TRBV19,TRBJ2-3,TGTGCCAGCCGCGGACTAGCGGGAGTTGAGGGCACAGATACGCAGTATTTT,CASRGLAGVEGTDTQYF
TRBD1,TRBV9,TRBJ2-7,TGTGCCAGCAACCCCCAAGGAGGGACAGGGGCCTACGAGCAGTACTTC,CASNPQGGTGAYEQYF